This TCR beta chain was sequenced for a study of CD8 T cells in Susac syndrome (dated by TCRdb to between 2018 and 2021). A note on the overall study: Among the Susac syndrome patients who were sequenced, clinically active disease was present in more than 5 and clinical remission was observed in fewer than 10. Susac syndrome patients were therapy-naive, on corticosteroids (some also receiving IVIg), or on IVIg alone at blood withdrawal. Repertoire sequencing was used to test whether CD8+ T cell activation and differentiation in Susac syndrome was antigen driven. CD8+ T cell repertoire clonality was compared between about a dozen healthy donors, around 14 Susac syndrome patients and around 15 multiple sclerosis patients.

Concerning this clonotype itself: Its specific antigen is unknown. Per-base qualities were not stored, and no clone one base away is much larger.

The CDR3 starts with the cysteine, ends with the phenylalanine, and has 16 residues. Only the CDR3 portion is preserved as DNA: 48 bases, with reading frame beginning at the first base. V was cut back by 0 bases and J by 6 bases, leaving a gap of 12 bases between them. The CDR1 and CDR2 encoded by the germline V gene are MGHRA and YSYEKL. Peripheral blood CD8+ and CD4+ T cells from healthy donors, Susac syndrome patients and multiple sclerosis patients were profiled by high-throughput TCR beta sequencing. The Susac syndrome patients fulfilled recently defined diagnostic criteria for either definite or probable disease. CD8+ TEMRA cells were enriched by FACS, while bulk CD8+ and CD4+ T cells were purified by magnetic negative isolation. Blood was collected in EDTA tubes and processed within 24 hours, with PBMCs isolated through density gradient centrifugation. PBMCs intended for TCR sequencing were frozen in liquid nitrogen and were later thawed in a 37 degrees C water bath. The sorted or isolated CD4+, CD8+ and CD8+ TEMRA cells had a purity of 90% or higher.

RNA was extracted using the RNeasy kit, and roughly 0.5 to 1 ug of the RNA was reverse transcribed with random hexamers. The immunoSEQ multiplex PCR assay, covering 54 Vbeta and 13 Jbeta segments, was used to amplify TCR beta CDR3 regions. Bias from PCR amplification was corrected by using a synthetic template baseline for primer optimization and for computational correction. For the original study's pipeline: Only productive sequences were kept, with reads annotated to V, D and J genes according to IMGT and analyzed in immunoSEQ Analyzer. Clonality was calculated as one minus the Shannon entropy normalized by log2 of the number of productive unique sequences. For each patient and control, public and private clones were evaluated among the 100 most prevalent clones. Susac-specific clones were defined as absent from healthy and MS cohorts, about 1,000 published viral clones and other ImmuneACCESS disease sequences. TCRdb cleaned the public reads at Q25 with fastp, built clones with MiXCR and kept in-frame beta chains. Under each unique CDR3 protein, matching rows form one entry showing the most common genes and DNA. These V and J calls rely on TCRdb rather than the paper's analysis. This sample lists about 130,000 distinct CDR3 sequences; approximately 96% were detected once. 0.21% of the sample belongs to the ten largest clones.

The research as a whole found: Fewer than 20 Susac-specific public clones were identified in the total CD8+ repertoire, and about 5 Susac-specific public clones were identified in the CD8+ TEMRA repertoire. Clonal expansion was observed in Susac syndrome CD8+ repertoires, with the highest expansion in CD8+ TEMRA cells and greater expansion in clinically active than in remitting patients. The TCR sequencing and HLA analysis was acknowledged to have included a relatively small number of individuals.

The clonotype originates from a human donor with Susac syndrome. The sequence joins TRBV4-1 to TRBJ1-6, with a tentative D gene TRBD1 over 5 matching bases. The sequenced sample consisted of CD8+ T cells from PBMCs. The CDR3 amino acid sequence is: CASSQDPGAINSPLHF. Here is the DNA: TGCGCCAGCAGCCAAGATCCCGGGGCCATTAATTCACCCCTCCACTTT.